These T cell receptor beta chains were read from a single sample in a study of cytomegalovirus exposure and HLA in healthy donors. Method: immunoSEQ multiplex PCR; TCRdb's copy keeps in-frame clones and lacks some. The data show about 160,000 clones, roughly 70% seen once. Sequenced sample: PBMCs. The origin of the receptors is a man in his forties or fifties in good health and CMV-seropositive. The CDR3 runs from the conserved cysteine through the conserved F or W. D genes are given only for firm matches. The size entry is marked missing in some rows and otherwise reads once, few, many or a size class.

once,TRBD2,TRBV6-5,TRBJ2-2,15,CASSLKRGGTGELFF,TGTGCCAGCAGTCTCAAGCGGGGGGGCACCGGGGAGCTGTTTTTT
once,NA,TRBV14,TRBJ2-5,14,CASSPGSVQETQYF,TGTGCCAGCAGCCCGGGAAGTGTCCAGGAGACCCAGTACTTC
NA,NA,TRBV7-9,TRBJ1-3,13,CASSLTVGNTIYF,TGTGCCAGCAGCTTGACAGTCGGAAACACCATATATTTT
few,TRBD2,TRBV4-1,TRBJ2-7,14,CASSPGEGRYEQYF,TGCGCCAGCAGCCCCGGGGAGGGGAGATACGAGCAGTACTTC
NA,TRBD2,TRBV10-3,TRBJ2-7,16,CAISASGGSSSYEQYF,TGTGCCATCTCGGCTAGCGGGGGATCAAGCTCCTACGAGCAGTACTTC
NA,NA,TRBV5-1,TRBJ2-6,16,CASSLAGGAGANVLTF,TGCGCCAGCAGCTTGGCCGGGGGTGCAGGGGCCAACGTCCTGACTTTC
NA,TRBD1,TRBV29-1,TRBJ1-2,12,CSAETGLYGYTF,TGCAGCGCTGAGACAGGGCTATATGGCTACACCTTC
NA,TRBD1,TRBV5-6,TRBJ1-5,16,CASSNRGGYSNQPQHF,TGTGCCAGCAGCAACAGGGGCGGTTATAGCAATCAGCCCCAGCATTTT
NA,NA,TRBV2,TRBJ2-5,13,CASRSRRGETQYF,TGTGCCAGCAGGTCTCGGCGGGGAGAGACCCAGTACTTC
NA,NA,TRBV2,TRBJ2-4,16,CASGGLRGSAKNIQYF,TGTGCCAGCGGAGGGTTGAGGGGTTCAGCCAAAAACATTCAGTACTTC
NA,NA,TRBV27,TRBJ1-1,13,CASSFAENTEAFF,TGTGCCAGCAGTTTCGCAGAGAACACTGAAGCTTTCTTT
once,NA,TRBV7-9,TRBJ1-2,13,CASSSWTAYGYTF,TGTGCCAGCAGCTCTTGGACAGCATATGGCTACACCTTT
NA,NA,TRBV7-3,TRBJ2-1,17,CASSLTGGLSSYNEQFF,TGTGCCAGCAGCTTAACAGGCGGGCTGAGCTCCTACAATGAGCAGTTCTTC
NA,NA,TRBV9,TRBJ1-3,15,CASSVDSVLGNTIYF,TGTGCCAGCAGCGTAGACTCGGTGCTTGGAAACACCATATATTTT
NA,TRBD1,TRBV4-1,TRBJ2-1,12,CASSQRTGQQFF,TGCGCCAGCAGCCAAAGGACAGGTCAGCAGTTCTTC
NA,NA,TRBV19,TRBJ1-2,15,CASSIGASENYGYTF,TGTGCCAGTAGTATAGGGGCCTCAGAGAACTATGGCTACACCTTC
NA,NA,TRBV4-3,TRBJ1-2,14,CASSRTDSLYGYTF,TGCGCCAGCAGCCGGACGGACTCCCTCTATGGCTACACCTTC
NA,NA,TRBV12-5,TRBJ1-1,14,CASGKQGDNTEAFF,TGTGCTAGTGGTAAGCAGGGTGATAACACTGAAGCTTTCTTT
medium-sized,NA,TRBV19,TRBJ1-4,12,CASSISLEKLFF,TGTGCCAGTAGTATAAGCCTAGAAAAACTGTTTTTT